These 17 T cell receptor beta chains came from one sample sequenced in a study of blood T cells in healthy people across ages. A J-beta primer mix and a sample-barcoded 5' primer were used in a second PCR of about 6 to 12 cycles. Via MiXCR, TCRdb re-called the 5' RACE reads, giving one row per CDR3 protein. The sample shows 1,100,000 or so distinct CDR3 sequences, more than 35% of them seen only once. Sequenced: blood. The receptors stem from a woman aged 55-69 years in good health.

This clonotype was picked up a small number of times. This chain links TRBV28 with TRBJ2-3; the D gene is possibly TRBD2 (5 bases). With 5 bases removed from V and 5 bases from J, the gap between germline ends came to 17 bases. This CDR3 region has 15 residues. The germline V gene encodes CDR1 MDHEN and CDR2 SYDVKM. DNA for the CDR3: TGTGCCAGCAGTCTCAGCGGAGTCGGGCAAGATACGCAGTATTTT. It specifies CASSLSGVGQDTQYF.

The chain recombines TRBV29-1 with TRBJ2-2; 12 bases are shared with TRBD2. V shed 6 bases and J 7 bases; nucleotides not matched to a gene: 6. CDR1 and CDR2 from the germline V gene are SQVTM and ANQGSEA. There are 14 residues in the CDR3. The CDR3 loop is CSVGLAGIHGELFF. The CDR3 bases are TGCAGCGTCGGACTAGCGGGAATTCACGGGGAGCTGTTTTTT.

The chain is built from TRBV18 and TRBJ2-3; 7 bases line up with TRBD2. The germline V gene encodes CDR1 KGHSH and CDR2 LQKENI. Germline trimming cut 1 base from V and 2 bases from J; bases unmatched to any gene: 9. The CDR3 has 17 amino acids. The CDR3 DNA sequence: TGTGCCAGCTCACCACAGTTAGTAGCGGGCGTCACAGATACGCAGTATTTT. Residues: CASSPQLVAGVTDTQYF.

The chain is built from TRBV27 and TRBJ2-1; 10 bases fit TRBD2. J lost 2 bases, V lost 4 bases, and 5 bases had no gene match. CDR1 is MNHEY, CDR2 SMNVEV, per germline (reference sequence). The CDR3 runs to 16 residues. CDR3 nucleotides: TGTGCCAGCAGTTCCCGGACTAGCGGAACCTACAATGAGCAGTTCTTC. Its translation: CASSSRTSGTYNEQFF.

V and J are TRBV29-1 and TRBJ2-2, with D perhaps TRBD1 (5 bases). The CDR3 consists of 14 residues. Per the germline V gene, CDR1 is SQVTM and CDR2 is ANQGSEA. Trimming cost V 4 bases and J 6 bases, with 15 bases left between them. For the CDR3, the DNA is TGCAGCGTTGTACAGGTGGCAAGCCCCGGGGAGCTGTTTTTT. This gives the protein CSVVQVASPGELFF.

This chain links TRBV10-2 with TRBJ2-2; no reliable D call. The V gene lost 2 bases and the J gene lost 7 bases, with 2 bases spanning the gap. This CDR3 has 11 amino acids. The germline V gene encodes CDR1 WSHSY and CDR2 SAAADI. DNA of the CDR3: TGCGCCAGCAGTGAGGTCGGGGAGCTGTTTTTT. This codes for CASSEVGELFF.

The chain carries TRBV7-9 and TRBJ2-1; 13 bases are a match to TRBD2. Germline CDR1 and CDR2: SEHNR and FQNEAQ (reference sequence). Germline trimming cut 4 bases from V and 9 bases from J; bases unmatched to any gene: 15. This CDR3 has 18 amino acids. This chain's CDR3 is CASSYGLAGAWFNVEQFF. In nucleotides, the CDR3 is TGTGCCAGCAGCTACGGACTAGCGGGAGCTTGGTTCAACGTTGAGCAGTTCTTC.

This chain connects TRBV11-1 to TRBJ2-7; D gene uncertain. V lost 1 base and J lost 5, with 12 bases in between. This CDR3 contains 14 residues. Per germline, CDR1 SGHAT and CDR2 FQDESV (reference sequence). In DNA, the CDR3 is TGTGCCAGCAGCTTAGAGGACCCCCGCAACGAGCAGTACTTC. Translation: CASSLEDPRNEQYF.

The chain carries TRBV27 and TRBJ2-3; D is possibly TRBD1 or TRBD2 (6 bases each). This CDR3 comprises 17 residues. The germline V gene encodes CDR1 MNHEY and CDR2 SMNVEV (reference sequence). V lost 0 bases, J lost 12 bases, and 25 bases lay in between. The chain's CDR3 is CASSLSMGAGLSLIQYF. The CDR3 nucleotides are TGTGCCAGCAGTTTATCGATGGGGGCCGGACTATCTTTGATCCAGTATTTT.

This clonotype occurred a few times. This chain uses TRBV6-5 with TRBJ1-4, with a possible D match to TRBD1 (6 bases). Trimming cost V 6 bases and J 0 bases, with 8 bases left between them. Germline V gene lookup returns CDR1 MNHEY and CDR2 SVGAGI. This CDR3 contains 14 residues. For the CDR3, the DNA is TGTGCCAGCAGCGGGACATCAACTAATGAAAAACTGTTTTTT. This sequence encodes CASSGTSTNEKLFF.

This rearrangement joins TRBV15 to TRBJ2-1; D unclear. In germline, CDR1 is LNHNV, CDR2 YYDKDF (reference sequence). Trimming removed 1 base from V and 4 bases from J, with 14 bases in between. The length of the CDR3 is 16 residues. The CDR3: CATSRVRMWAYNEQFF. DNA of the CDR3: TGTGCCACCAGCAGAGTCAGGATGTGGGCGTACAATGAGCAGTTCTTC. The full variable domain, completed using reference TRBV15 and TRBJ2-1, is DAMVIQNPRYQVTQFGKPVTLSCSQTLNHNVMYWYQQKSSQAPKLLFHYYDKDFNNEADTPDNFQSRRPNTSFCFLDIRSPGLGDTAMYLCATSRVRMWAYNEQFFGPGTRLTVL.

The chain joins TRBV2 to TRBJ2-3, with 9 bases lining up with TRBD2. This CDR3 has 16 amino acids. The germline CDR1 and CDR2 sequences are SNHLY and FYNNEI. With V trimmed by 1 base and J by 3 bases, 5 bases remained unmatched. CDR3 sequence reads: CASSEGQREDTDTQYF. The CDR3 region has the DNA TGTGCCAGCAGTGAAGGGCAGCGGGAGGATACAGATACGCAGTATTTT. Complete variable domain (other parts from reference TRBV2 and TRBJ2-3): EPEVTQTPSHQVTQMGQEVILRCVPISNHLYFYWYRQILGQKVEFLVSFYNNEISEKSEIFDDQFSVERPDGSNFTLKIRSTKLEDSAMYFCASSEGQREDTDTQYFGPGTRLTVL.

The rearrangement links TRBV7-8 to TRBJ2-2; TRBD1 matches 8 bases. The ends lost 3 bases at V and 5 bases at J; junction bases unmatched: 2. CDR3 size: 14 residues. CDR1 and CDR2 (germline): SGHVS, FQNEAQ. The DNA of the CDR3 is TGTGCCAGCAGCTTGGACAGGGCTACCGGGGAGCTGTTTTTT. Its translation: CASSLDRATGELFF.

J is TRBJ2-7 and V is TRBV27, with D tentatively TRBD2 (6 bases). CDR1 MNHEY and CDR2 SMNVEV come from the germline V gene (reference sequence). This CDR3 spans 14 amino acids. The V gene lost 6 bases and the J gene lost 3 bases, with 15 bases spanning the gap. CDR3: CASRTGTYHYEQYF. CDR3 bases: TGTGCCAGCAGAACCGGGACTTACCACTACGAGCAGTACTTC.

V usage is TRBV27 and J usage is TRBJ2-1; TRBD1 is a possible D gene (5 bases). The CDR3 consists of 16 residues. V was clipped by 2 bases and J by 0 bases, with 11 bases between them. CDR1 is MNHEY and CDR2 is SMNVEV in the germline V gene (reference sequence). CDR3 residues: CASSLVTGPSYNEQFF. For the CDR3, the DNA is TGTGCCAGCAGTTTAGTAACAGGACCCTCCTACAATGAGCAGTTCTTC.

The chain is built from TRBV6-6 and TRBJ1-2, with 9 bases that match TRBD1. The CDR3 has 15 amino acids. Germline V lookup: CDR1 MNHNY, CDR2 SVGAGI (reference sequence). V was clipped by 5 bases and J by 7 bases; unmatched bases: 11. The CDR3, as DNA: TGTGCCAGCAGTCGGGACAGGGCCACCGCCTTTGGCTACACCTTC. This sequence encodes CASSRDRATAFGYTF.

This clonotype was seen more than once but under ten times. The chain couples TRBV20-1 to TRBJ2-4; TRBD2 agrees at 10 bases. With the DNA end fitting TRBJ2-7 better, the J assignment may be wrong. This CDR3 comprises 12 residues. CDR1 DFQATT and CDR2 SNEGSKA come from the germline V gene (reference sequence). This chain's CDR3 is CSAVAGGYEQYF. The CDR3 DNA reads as TGCAGTGCAGTAGCGGGAGGCTACGAGCAGTACTTC.